This T cell receptor (beta chain) came from a study of PD-1 blockade in classical Hodgkin lymphoma. Study-level information: Patients were given intravenous nivolumab, 3 mg/kg, every 2 weeks.

Worth noting for this clone: Antigen: not known.

Time point specified: cycle 4 day 1 (C4D1), after less than seven weeks of nivolumab. Relapse was seen in all patients after autologous stem cell transplantation, and brentuximab vedotin exposure was variable. Classification of best responses gave complete response, partial response or progressive disease. Study-wide findings and caveats: Complete responders' diversity at baseline resembled that of newly diagnosed patients. Patients with an early start, nivolumab under 1 year after ASCT, were excluded.

Measured with immunoSEQ multiplex PCR; TCRdb has only the in-frame clones, and not every one. In the table there are fewer than 35,000 clones, 81% of which are singletons. The ends were cut back, 5 bases at V and 5 bases at J, with 12 bases in the middle. This CDR3 has 13 amino acids. CDR1 MNHEY and CDR2 SMNVEV come from the germline V gene (reference sequence). This rearrangement joins TRBV27 to TRBJ1-1, with D maybe TRBD1 (6 bases). This sequence originates from a human donor with classical Hodgkin lymphoma. The sample consisted of peripheral blood mononuclear cells (PBMCs), taken before the fourth cycle of nivolumab. This chain's CDR3 is CASSGQGLTEAFF. The CDR3 nucleotides read TGTGCCAGCAGTGGGCAGGGGTTAACTGAAGCTTTCTTT.